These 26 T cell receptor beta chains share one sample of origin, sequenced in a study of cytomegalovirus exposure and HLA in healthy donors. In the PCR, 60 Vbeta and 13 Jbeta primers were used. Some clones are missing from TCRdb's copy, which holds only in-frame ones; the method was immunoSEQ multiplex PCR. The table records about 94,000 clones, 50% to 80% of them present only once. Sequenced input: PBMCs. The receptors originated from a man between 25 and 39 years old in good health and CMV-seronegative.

The CDR3 spells CASSPPVGGRVTEAFF. The CDR3 bases are TGTGCCAGCTCACCCCCGGTAGGAGGTAGAGTCACTGAAGCTTTCTTT. The chain has TRBV18 and TRBJ1-1; no reliable D call. The CDR3 has 16 amino acids. The V gene's germline CDR1 is KGHSH and CDR2 LQKENI. Trimming left V 3 bases short and J 4 bases short, with 18 bases between. Full variable domain (missing parts from reference TRBV18 and TRBJ1-1): NAGVMQNPRHLVRRRGQEARLRCSPMKGHSHVYWYRQLPEEGLKFMVYLQKENIIDESGMPKERFSAEFPKEGPSILRIQQVVRGDSAAYFCASSPPVGGRVTEAFFGQGTRLTVV.

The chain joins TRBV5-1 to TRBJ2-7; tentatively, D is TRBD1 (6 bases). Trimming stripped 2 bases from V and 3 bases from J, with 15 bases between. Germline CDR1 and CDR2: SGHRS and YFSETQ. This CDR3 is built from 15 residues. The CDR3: CASSFLQGQGYEQYF. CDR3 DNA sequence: TGCGCCAGCAGCTTCCTACAGGGCCAAGGCTACGAGCAGTACTTC.

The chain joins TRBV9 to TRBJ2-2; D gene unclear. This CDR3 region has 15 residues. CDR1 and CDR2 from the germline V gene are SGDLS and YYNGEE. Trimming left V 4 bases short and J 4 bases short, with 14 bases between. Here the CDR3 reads CASSLDRGFTGELFF. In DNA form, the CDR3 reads TGTGCCAGCAGCTTGGATCGCGGTTTCACCGGGGAGCTGTTTTTT. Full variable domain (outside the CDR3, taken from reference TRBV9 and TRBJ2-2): DSGVTQTPKHLITATGQRVTLRCSPRSGDLSVYWYQQSLDQGLQFLIQYYNGEERAKGNILERFSAQQFPDLHSELNLSSLELGDSALYFCASSLDRGFTGELFFGEGSRLTVL.

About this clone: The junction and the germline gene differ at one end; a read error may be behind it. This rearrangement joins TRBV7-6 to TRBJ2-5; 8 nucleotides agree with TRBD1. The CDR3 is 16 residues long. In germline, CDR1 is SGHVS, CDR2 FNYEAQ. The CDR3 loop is CVSSLFGQGHQETQYF. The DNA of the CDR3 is TGTGTCAGCAGCTTATTTGGACAGGGCCACCAAGAGACCCAGTACTTC.

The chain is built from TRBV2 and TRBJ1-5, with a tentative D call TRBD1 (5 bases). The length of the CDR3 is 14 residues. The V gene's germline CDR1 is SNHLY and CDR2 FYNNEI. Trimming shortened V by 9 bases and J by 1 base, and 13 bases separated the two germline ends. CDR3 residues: CARGGVGSNQPQHF. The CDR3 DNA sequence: TGTGCCAGGGGGGGTGTTGGGAGCAATCAGCCCCAGCATTTT.

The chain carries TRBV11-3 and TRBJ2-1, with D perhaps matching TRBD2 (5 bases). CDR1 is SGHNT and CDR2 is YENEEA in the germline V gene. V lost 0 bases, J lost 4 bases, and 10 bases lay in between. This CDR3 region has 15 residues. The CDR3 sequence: CASSLDHGEYNEQFF. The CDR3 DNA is TGTGCCAGCAGCTTAGATCACGGGGAGTACAATGAGCAGTTCTTC.

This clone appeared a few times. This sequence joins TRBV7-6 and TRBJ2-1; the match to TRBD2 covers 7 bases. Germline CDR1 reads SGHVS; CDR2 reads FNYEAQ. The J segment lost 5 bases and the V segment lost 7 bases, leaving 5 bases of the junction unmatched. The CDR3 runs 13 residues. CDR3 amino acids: CASTLGGDNEQFF. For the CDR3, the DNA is TGTGCCAGCACTCTGGGGGGGGACAATGAGCAGTTCTTC.

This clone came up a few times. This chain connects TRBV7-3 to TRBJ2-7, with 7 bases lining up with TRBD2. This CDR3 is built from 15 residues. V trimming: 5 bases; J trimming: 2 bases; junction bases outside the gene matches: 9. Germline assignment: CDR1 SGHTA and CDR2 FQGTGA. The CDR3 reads CASSPGGGSPYEQYF. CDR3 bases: TGTGCCAGCAGCCCTGGGGGGGGGTCGCCCTACGAGCAGTACTTC.

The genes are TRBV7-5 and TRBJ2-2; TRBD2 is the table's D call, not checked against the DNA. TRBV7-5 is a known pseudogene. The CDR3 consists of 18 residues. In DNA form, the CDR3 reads TGTGTCAGAAGCTTAGCTGTACCGGGACTAGGGGACACCGGGGAGCTGTTTTTT. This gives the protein CVRSLAVPGLGDTGELFF.

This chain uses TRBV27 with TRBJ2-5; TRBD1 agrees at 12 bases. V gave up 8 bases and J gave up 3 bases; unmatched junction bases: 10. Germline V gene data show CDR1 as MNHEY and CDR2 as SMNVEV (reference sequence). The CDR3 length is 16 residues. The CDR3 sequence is CASSLGGTGGKETQYF. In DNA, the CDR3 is TGTGCCAGCTCTTTAGGAGGGACAGGGGGCAAAGAGACCCAGTACTTC.

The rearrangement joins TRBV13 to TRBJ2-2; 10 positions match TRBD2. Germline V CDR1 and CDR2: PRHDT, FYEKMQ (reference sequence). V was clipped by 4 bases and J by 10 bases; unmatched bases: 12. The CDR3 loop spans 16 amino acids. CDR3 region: CASSWGRAGGPMELFF. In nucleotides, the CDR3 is TGTGCCAGCAGCTGGGGACGAGCGGGAGGGCCGATGGAGCTGTTTTTT.

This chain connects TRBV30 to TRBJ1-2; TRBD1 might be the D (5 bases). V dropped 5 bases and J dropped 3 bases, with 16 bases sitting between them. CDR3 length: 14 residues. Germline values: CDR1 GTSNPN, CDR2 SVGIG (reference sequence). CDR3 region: CAWGRGRQYYGYTF. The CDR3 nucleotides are TGTGCCTGGGGGCGGGGACGCCAGTACTATGGCTACACCTTC.

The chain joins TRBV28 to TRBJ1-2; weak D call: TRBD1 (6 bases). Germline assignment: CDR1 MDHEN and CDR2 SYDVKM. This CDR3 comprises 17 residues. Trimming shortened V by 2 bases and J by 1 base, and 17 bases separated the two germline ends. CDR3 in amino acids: CASSLAGAPVVNYGYTF. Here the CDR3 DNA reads TGTGCCAGCAGTTTAGCAGGGGCACCGGTAGTTAACTATGGCTACACCTTC.

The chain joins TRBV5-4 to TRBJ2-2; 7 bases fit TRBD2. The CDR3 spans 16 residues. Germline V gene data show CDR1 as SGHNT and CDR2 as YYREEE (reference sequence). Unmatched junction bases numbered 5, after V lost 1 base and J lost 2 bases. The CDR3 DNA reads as TGTGCCAGCAGCTTGTATCCGGGGGGTAACACCGGGGAGCTGTTTTTT. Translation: CASSLYPGGNTGELFF.

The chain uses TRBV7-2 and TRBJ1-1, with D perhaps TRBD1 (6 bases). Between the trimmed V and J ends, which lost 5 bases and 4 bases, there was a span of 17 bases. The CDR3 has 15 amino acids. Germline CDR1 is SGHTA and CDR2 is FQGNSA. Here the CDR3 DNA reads TGTGCCAGCAGCCCGTGGGGGGGGCTTAGCACTGAAGCTTTCTTT. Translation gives CASSPWGGLSTEAFF.

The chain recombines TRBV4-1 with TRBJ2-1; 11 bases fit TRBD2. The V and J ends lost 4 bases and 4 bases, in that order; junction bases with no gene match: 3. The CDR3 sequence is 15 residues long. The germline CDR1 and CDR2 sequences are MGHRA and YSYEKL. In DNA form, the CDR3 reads TGCGCCAGCAGCCCCGGGACTAGCGGTTACAATGAGCAGTTCTTC. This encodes CASSPGTSGYNEQFF.

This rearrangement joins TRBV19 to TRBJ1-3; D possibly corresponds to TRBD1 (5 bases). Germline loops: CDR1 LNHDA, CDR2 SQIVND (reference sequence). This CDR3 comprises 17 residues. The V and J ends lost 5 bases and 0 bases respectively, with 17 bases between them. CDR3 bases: TGTGCCAGTAGTGCCGACAGATCTTGGGGCTCTGGAAACACCATATATTTT. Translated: CASSADRSWGSGNTIYF.

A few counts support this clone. As DNA, the CDR3 is TGTGCCAGCAGTGTGGCAGGACAGAATAATGAAAAACTGTTTTTT. Its translation is CASSVAGQNNEKLFF. V is TRBV25-1 and J is TRBJ1-4, with TRBD1 as a possible D gene (6 bases). Germline CDR1 MGHDK, CDR2 SYGVNS. The CDR3 is made up of 15 amino acids. The V end lost 4 bases, the J end lost 4 bases, and 13 bases lay between the germline ends.

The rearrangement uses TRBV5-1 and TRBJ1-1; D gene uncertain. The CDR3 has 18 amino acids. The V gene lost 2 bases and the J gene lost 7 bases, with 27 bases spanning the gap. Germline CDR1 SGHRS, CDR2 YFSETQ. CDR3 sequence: CASSLLAVRLDAPNEAFF. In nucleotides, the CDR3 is TGCGCCAGCAGCTTACTCGCAGTGAGACTAGATGCCCCTAATGAAGCTTTCTTT.

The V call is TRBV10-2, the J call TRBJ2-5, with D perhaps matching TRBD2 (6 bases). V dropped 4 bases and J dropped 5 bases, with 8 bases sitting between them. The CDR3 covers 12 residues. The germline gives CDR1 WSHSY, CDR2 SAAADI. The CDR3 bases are TGCGCCAGCAGTGTGGAGGGGGAGACCCAGTACTTC. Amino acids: CASSVEGETQYF.

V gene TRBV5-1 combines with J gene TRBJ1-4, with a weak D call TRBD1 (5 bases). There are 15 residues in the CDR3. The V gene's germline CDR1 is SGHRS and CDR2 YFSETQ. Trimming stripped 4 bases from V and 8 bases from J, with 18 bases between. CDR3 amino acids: CASSLERGGWEKLFF. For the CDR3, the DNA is TGCGCCAGCAGCCTGGAAAGGGGTGGTTGGGAAAAACTGTTTTTT.

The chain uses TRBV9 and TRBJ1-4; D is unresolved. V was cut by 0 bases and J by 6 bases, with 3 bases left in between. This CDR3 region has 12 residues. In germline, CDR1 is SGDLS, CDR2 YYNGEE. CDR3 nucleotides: TGTGCCAGCAGCGTAGGAGATGAAAAACTGTTTTTT. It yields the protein CASSVGDEKLFF. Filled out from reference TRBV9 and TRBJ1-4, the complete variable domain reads DSGVTQTPKHLITATGQRVTLRCSPRSGDLSVYWYQQSLDQGLQFLIQYYNGEERAKGNILERFSAQQFPDLHSELNLSSLELGDSALYFCASSVGDEKLFFGSGTQLSVL.

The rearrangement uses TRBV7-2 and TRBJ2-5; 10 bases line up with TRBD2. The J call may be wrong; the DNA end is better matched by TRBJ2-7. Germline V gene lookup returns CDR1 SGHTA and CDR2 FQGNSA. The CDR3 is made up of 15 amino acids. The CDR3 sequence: CASSLTSGDPYEQYF. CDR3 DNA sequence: TGTGCCAGCAGCCTTACTAGCGGGGACCCCTACGAGCAGTACTTC.

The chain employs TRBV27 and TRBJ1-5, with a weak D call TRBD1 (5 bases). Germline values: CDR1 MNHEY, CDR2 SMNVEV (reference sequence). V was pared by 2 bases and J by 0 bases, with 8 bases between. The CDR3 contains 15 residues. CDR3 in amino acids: CASSLKGHSNQPQHF. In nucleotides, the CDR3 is TGTGCCAGCAGTTTAAAAGGACATAGCAATCAGCCCCAGCATTTT.

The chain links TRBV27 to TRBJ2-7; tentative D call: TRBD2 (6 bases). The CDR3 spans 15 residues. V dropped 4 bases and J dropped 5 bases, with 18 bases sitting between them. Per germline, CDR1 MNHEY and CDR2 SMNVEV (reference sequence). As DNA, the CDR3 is TGTGCCAGCAGTTCGTTCTGGGACTCACGTCACGAGCAGTACTTC. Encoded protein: CASSSFWDSRHEQYF.

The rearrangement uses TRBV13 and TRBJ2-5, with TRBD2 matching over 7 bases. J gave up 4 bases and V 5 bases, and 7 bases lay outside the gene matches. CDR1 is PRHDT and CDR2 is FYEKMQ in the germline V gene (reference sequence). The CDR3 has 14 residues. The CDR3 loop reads CASSQWDYSETQYF. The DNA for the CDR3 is TGTGCCAGCAGCCAATGGGACTACTCAGAGACCCAGTACTTC.